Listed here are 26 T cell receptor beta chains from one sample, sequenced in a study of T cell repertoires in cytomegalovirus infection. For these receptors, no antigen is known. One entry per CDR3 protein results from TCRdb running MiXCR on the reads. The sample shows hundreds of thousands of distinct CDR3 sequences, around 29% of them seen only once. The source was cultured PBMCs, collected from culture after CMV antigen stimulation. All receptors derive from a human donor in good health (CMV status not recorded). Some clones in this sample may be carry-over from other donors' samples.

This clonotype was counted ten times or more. Written as DNA, the CDR3 is TGTGCCAGCAGCAAAAATCAACGGACCTACGAGCAGTACTTC. Its protein is CASSKNQRTYEQYF. V usage is TRBV5-6 and J usage is TRBJ2-7; D is unresolved. The CDR3 sequence is 14 residues long. Per germline, CDR1 SGHDT and CDR2 YYEEEE. V lost 4 bases and J lost 2, with 13 bases in between. The whole variable domain, filled in from reference TRBV5-6 and TRBJ2-7, reads DAGVTQSPTHLIKTRGQQVTLRCSPKSGHDTVSWYQQALGQGPQFIFQYYEEEERQRGNFPDRFSGHQFPNYSSELNVNALLLGDSALYLCASSKNQRTYEQYFGPGTRLTVT.

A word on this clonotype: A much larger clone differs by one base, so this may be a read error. The DNA for the CDR3 is TGTGCCAGCAGCTTACCACAGAACACCGGGGAGCTGTTTTTT. The encoded protein is CASSLPQNTGELFF. The chain recombines TRBV5-4 with TRBJ2-2; D is unclear. The CDR3 is made up of 14 amino acids. The germline CDR1 and CDR2 sequences are SGHNT and YYREEE (reference sequence). V lost 2 bases and J lost 1, with 6 bases in between.

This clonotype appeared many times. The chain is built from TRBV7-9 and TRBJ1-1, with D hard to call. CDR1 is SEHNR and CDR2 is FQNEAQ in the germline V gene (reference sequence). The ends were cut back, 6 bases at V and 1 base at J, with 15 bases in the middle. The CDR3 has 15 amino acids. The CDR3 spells CASRADGRTNTEAFF. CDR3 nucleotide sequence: TGTGCCAGCAGGGCGGATGGTCGGACGAACACTGAAGCTTTCTTT.

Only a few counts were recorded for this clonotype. Written as DNA, the CDR3 is TGTGCCAGTATGGGCACGTCCTCTGGAAACACCATATATTTT. Its protein is CASMGTSSGNTIYF. The rearrangement uses TRBV19 and TRBJ1-3, with D unclear. The CDR3 is 14 amino acids. The V and J ends lost 7 bases and 0 bases respectively, with 10 bases between them. Per the germline V gene, CDR1 is LNHDA and CDR2 is SQIVND (reference sequence). The entire variable domain, with the rest obtained from reference TRBV19 and TRBJ1-3, is as follows: DGGITQSPKYLFRKEGQNVTLSCEQNLNHDAMYWYRQDPGQGLRLIYYSQIVNDFQKGDIAEGYSVSREKKESFPLTVTSAQKNPTAFYLCASMGTSSGNTIYFGEGSWLTVV.

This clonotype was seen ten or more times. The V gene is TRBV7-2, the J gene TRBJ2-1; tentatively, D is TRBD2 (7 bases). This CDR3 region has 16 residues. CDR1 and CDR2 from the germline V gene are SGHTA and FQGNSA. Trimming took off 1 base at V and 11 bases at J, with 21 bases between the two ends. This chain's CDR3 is CASSLGSGGGEGKQFF. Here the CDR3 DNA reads TGTGCCAGCAGCTTAGGTTCGGGGGGCGGCGAGGGGAAGCAGTTCTTC.

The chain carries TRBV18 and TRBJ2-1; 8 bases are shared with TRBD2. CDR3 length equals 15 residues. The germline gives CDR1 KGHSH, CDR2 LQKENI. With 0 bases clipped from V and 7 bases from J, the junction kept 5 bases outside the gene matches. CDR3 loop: CASSPPGREGNEQFF. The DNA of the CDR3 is TGTGCCAGCTCACCACCGGGCCGGGAGGGGAATGAGCAGTTCTTC.

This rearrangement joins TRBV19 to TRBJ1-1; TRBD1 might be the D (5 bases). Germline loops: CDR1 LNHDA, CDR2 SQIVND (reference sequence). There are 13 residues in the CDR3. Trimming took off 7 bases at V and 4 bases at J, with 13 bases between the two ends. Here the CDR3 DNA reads TGTGCCAGTACCAACGTTGGGGGCACTGAAGCTTTCTTT. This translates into CASTNVGGTEAFF.

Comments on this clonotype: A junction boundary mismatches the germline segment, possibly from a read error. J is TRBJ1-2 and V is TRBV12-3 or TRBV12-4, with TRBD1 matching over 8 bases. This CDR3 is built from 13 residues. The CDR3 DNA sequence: TGTGCCAGCAGCCCCGAACCCGGACAGGGAAGCTTCTTC. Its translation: CASSPEPGQGSFF.

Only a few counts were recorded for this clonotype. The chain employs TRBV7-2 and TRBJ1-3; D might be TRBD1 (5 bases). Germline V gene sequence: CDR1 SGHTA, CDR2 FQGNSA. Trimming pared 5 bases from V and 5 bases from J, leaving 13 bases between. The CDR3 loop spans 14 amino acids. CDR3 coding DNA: TGTGCCAGCAGCCCCGCCGAGGGGAGAAACACCATATATTTT. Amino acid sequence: CASSPAEGRNTIYF. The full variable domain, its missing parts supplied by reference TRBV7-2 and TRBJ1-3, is GAGVSQSPSNKVTEKGKDVELRCDPISGHTALYWYRQSLGQGLEFLIYFQGNSAPDKSGLPSDRFSAERTGGSVSTLTIQRTQQEDSAVYLCASSPAEGRNTIYFGEGSWLTVV.

CDR3 coding DNA: TGTGCCAGCAGTACGATGACCGGGGAGACCCAGTACTTC. It is translated as CASSTMTGETQYF. J is TRBJ2-5 and V is TRBV27; D gene ambiguous. The CDR3 runs to 13 residues. Germline CDR1 is MNHEY and CDR2 is SMNVEV (reference sequence). Trimming took 5 bases from V and 5 from J, leaving 12 bases between them.

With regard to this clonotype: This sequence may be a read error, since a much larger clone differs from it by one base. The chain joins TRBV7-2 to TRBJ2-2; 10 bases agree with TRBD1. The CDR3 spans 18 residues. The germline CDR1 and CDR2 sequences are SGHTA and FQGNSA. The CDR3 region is CASTQSTGGASNTGELLF. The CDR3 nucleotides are TGTGCCAGCACCCAGTCGACAGGGGGCGCTTCGAACACCGGGGAGCTGCTTTTT.

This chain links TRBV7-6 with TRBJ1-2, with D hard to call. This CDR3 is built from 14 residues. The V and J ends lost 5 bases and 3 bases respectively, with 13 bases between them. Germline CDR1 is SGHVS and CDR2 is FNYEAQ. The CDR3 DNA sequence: TGTGCCAGCAGCGCAGACCTGTGGGACTATGGCTACACCTTC. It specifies CASSADLWDYGYTF.

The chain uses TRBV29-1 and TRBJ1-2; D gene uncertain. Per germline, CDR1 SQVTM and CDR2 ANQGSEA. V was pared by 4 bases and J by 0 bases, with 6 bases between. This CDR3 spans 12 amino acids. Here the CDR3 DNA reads TGCAGCGTTGTGTTGGCTAACTATGGCTACACCTTC. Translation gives CSVVLANYGYTF. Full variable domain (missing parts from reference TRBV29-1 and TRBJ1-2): SAVISQKPSRDICQRGTSLTIQCQVDSQVTMMFWYRQQPGQSLTLIATANQGSEATYESGFVIDKFPISRPNLTFSTLTVSNMSPEDSSIYLCSVVLANYGYTFGSGTRLTVV.

This CDR3 reads CASSPPGQGAIAKNIQYF. The CDR3 region has the DNA TGTGCCAGCAGTCCTCCGGGACAGGGGGCGATTGCCAAAAACATTCAGTACTTC. This rearrangement joins TRBV2 to TRBJ2-4; 12 bases map to TRBD1. Germline-derived CDR1 and CDR2 are SNHLY and FYNNEI. Trimming cost V 5 bases and J 1 base; bases outside gene matches: 9. CDR3 size: 18 residues.

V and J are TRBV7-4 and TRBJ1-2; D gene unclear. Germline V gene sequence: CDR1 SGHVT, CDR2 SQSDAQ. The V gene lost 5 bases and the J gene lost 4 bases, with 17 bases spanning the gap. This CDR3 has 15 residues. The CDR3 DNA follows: TGTGCCAGCAGCGATCTGGGCCGGGGTACCTATGGCTACACCTTC. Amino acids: CASSDLGRGTYGYTF.

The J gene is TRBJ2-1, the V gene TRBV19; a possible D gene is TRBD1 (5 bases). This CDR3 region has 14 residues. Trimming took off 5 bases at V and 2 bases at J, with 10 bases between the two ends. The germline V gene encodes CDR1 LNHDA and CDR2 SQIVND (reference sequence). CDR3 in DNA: TGTGCCAGTAGTGCAGGGCCAACCTACAATGAGCAGTTCTTC. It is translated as CASSAGPTYNEQFF. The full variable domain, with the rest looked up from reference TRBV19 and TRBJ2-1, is DGGITQSPKYLFRKEGQNVTLSCEQNLNHDAMYWYRQDPGQGLRLIYYSQIVNDFQKGDIAEGYSVSREKKESFPLTVTSAQKNPTAFYLCASSAGPTYNEQFFGPGTRLTVL.

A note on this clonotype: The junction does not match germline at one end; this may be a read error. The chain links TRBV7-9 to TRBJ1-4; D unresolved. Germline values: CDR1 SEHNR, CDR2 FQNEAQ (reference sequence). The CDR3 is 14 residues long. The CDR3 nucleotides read TGTGCCAGCAGCTTAGCCCTTTCGGATGAGAAACTGTTTTTT. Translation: CASSLALSDEKLFF.

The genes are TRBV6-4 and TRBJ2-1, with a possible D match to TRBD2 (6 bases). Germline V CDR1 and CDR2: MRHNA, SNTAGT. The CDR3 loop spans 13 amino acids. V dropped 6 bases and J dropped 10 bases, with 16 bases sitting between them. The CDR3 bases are TGTGCCAGCAGCCCACGGCGGGGAGACGAGCAGTTCTTC. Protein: CASSPRRGDEQFF.

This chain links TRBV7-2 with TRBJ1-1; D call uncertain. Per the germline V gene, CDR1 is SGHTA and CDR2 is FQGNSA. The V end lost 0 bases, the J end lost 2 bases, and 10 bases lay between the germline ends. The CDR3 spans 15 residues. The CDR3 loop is CASSLALDGNTEAFF. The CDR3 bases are TGTGCCAGCAGCTTAGCCCTGGACGGAAACACTGAAGCTTTCTTT.

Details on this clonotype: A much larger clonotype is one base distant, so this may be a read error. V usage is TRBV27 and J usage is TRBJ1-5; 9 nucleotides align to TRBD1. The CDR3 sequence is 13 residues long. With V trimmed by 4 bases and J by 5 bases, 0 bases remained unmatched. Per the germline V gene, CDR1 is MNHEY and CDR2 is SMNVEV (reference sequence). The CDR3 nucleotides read TGTGCCAGCAGTTGGACAGGGGATCAGCCCCAGCATTTT. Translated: CASSWTGDQPQHF.

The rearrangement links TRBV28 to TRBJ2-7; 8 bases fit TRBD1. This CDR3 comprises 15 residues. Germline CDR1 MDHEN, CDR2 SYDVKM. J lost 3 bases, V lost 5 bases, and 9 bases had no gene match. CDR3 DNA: TGTGCCAGCAGTCCACCCCCGGGACAGGTCTACGAGCAGTACTTC. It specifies CASSPPPGQVYEQYF. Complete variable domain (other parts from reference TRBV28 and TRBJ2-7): DVKVTQSSRYLVKRTGEKVFLECVQDMDHENMFWYRQDPGLGLRLIYFSYDVKMKEKGDIPEGYSVSREKKERFSLILESASTNQTSMYLCASSPPPGQVYEQYFGPGTRLTVT.

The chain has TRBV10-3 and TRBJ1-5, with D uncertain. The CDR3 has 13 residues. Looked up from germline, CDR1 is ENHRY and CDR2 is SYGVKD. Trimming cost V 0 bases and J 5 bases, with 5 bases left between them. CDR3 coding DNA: TGTGCCATCAGTGAGTCGGTGGATCAGCCCCAGCATTTT. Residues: CAISESVDQPQHF.

The CDR3 sequence: CASSTNRDTEAFF. The CDR3 nucleotides are TGTGCCAGTAGTACCAACAGGGACACTGAAGCTTTCTTT. The chain joins TRBV19 to TRBJ1-1; D possibly corresponds to TRBD1 (6 bases). This CDR3 has 13 residues. CDR1 LNHDA and CDR2 SQIVND come from the germline V gene (reference sequence). Trimming cost V 4 bases and J 3 bases, with 9 bases left between them. The full variable domain, rest sourced from reference TRBV19 and TRBJ1-1, is DGGITQSPKYLFRKEGQNVTLSCEQNLNHDAMYWYRQDPGQGLRLIYYSQIVNDFQKGDIAEGYSVSREKKESFPLTVTSAQKNPTAFYLCASSTNRDTEAFFGQGTRLTVV.

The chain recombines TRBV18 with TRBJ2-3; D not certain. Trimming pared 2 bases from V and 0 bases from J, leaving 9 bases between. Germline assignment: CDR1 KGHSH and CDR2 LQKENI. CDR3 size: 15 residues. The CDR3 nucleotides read TGTGCCAGCTCACCAGTGGTGGCCAGCACAGATACGCAGTATTTT. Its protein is CASSPVVASTDTQYF.

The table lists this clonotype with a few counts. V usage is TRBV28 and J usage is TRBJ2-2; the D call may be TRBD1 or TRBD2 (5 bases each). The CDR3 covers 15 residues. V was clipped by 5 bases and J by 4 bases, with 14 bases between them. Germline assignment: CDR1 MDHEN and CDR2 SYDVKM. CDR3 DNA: TGTGCCAGCAGTCCCGAGGGGCCCGCCACCGGGGAGCTGTTTTTT. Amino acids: CASSPEGPATGELFF.

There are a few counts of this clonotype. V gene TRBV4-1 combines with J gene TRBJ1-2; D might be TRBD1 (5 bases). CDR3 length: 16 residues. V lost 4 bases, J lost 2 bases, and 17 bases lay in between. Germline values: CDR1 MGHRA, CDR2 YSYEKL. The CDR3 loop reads CASSLGAAQRNYGYTF. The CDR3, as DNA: TGCGCCAGCAGCCTTGGGGCCGCCCAAAGAAACTATGGCTACACCTTC.